The 17 T cell receptor beta chains below were found in one sample sequenced in a study of OX40 agonist ivuxolimab in advanced cancers. This table comes from immunoSEQ multiplex PCR, and its TCRdb copy is limited to in-frame clones, with some not included. The table records fewer than 85,000 clones, approximately 90% of them present only once. The sequencing used CD4+ or CD8+ T cells sorted from blood, collected in a trial of the OX40 agonist ivuxolimab. All receptors come from an adult with an advanced solid tumor such as melanoma, head and neck, liver or kidney cancer.

The chain carries TRBV6-5 and TRBJ2-7; 9 bases align to TRBD2. The V gene's germline CDR1 is MNHEY and CDR2 SVGAGI. The CDR3 runs to 14 residues. Trimming cost V 4 bases and J 2 bases; bases outside gene matches: 3. The CDR3 spells CASSSTSGPYEQYF. The CDR3 bases are TGTGCCAGCAGTTCCACTAGCGGGCCCTACGAGCAGTACTTC.

In regard to this clone: A read error may account for a junction end that differs from germline. V usage is TRBV4-1 and J usage is TRBJ2-3; D not resolved. Germline lookup yields CDR1 MGHRA and CDR2 YSYEKL. The CDR3 runs 15 residues. CDR3 DNA: TGCGCCAGCAGCCGACTCCCGTCGAGCACAGATACGCAGTGTTTT. Protein sequence: CASSRLPSSTDTQCF.

The chain employs TRBV5-4 and TRBJ1-4; D may be TRBD1 (5 bases). Trimming shortened V by 4 bases and J by 5 bases, and 15 bases separated the two germline ends. The length of the CDR3 is 15 residues. Germline CDR1 reads SGHNT; CDR2 reads YYREEE (reference sequence). CDR3 protein: CASSRWTTRNEKLFF. In nucleotides, the CDR3 is TGTGCCAGCAGCCGGTGGACAACCCGGAATGAAAAACTGTTTTTT. Supplemented by reference TRBV5-4 and TRBJ1-4, the full variable domain reads ETGVTQSPTHLIKTRGQQVTLRCSSQSGHNTVSWYQQALGQGPQFIFQYYREEENGRGNFPPRFSGLQFPNYSSELNVNALELDDSALYLCASSRWTTRNEKLFFGSGTQLSVL.

The CDR3 DNA reads as TGTGCCTGGAGTGTAGGTGCGGGAGTGAACACCGGGGAGCTGTTTTTT. This codes for CAWSVGAGVNTGELFF. This sequence joins TRBV30 and TRBJ2-2; 7 positions match TRBD2. The CDR3 contains 16 residues. Per germline, CDR1 GTSNPN and CDR2 SVGIG (reference sequence). Losses at the gene ends were 0 bases for V and 1 base for J; bases not matched to a gene: 5. Looking up the rest from reference TRBV30 and TRBJ2-2 gives the full variable domain: SQTIHQWPATLVQPVGSPLSLECTVEGTSNPNLYWYRQAAGRGLQLLFYSVGIGQISSEVPQNLSASRPQDRQFILSSKKLLLSDSGFYLCAWSVGAGVNTGELFFGEGSRLTVL.

This clone appeared once. The gene calls are TRBV30 and TRBJ2-7, with D hard to call. The CDR3 runs 13 residues. Germline V gene data show CDR1 as GTSNPN and CDR2 as SVGIG (reference sequence). The V and J ends lost 0 bases and 7 bases respectively, with 13 bases between them. CDR3 DNA: TGTGCCTGGAGTGTACGGAGAGATTTGGAGCAGTACTTC. Translation gives CAWSVRRDLEQYF.

This clone was observed a handful of times. The chain recombines TRBV18 with TRBJ1-1; 9 nucleotides agree with TRBD1. After removal of 10 bases from V and 1 base from J, the junction contained 16 bases not matched to a gene. Germline-derived CDR1 and CDR2 are KGHSH and LQKENI. This CDR3 comprises 17 residues. CDR3 amino acids: CATSRGRTGEKNTEAFF. DNA of the CDR3: TGTGCCACCTCCAGGGGCCGGACAGGGGAAAAGAACACTGAAGCTTTCTTT.

CDR3 coding DNA: TGCGCCAGCAGCGCATCCGGGACAGGGGGCGAGCAGTACTTC. Protein product: CASSASGTGGEQYF. This rearrangement joins TRBV10-1 to TRBJ2-7; 11 bases fit TRBD1. Looked up from germline, CDR1 is WNHNN and CDR2 is SYGVQD (reference sequence). There are 14 residues in the CDR3. The V and J ends lost 6 bases and 6 bases, in that order; junction bases with no gene match: 7.

On this clone: A junction end diverges from the germline sequence, so it may reflect a read error. This chain connects TRBV7-7 to TRBJ2-5, with TRBD1 matching over 9 bases. Germline CDR1 SSHAT, CDR2 FNYEAQ (reference sequence). This CDR3 has 15 amino acids. CDR3 region: CASSLGQGMFETQYF. The CDR3 bases are TGTGCTAGCAGCTTAGGACAGGGGATGTTTGAGACCCAGTACTTC.

This clone was counted a few times. V usage is TRBV19 and J usage is TRBJ2-5, with 10 bases fitting TRBD1. This CDR3 has 18 amino acids. V dropped 5 bases and J dropped 2; count of bases not matched to a gene: 14. Per germline, CDR1 LNHDA and CDR2 SQIVND (reference sequence). The CDR3 sequence: CASSSREGWDRGQETQYF. The DNA for the CDR3 is TGTGCCAGTAGTTCCAGAGAGGGCTGGGACAGGGGACAAGAGACCCAGTACTTC.

The rearrangement links TRBV5-1 to TRBJ2-7; 13 bases align to TRBD2. V was clipped by 2 bases and J by 2 bases; unmatched bases: 7. This CDR3 contains 17 residues. Germline values: CDR1 SGHRS, CDR2 YFSETQ. The DNA of the CDR3 is TGCGCCAGCAGCTTCCTTCGGACTAGCGGGAGCCCCTACGAGCAGTACTTC. Its translation is CASSFLRTSGSPYEQYF. The full variable domain, its missing parts supplied by reference TRBV5-1 and TRBJ2-7, is KAGVTQTPRYLIKTRGQQVTLSCSPISGHRSVSWYQQTPGQGLQFLFEYFSETQRNKGNFPGRFSGRQFSNSRSEMNVSTLELGDSALYLCASSFLRTSGSPYEQYFGPGTRLTVT.

This rearrangement joins TRBV5-6 to TRBJ1-2, with TRBD1 matching over 7 bases. Germline CDR1 reads SGHDT; CDR2 reads YYEEEE. The CDR3 length is 13 residues. Unmatched junction bases numbered 1, after V lost 0 bases and J lost 5 bases. The CDR3 is CASSLGDRYGYTF. DNA of the CDR3: TGTGCCAGCAGCTTGGGGGACAGATATGGCTACACCTTC.

This chain links TRBV6-4 with TRBJ2-2; 11 positions agree with TRBD1. There are 18 residues in the CDR3. Germline V gene lookup returns CDR1 MRHNA and CDR2 SNTAGT. Losses at the gene ends were 5 bases for V and 5 bases for J; bases not matched to a gene: 13. The CDR3 loop reads CASSRHPWTGGRTGELFF. Here the CDR3 DNA reads TGTGCCAGCAGTCGGCATCCCTGGACAGGGGGCCGGACCGGGGAGCTGTTTTTT.

This clone turned up a few times. The rearrangement uses TRBV5-6 and TRBJ2-2; 12 nucleotides line up with TRBD2. The CDR3 is 16 amino acids. J lost 5 bases, V lost 1 base, and 3 bases had no gene match. CDR1 is SGHDT, CDR2 YYEEEE, per germline. The CDR3 DNA follows: TGTGCCAGCAGCTTGCAACTAGCGGGAGGAACCGGGGAGCTGTTTTTT. This translates into CASSLQLAGGTGELFF.

J is TRBJ1-3 and V is TRBV7-3; TRBD1 matches 10 bases. Germline lookup yields CDR1 SGHTA and CDR2 FQGTGA. V was pared by 5 bases and J by 0 bases, with 16 bases of the junction left unmatched. CDR3 length: 20 residues. This chain's CDR3 is CASSPTPPQTGGFSGNTIYF. The CDR3 DNA sequence: TGTGCCAGCAGCCCCACACCACCCCAGACAGGGGGCTTCTCTGGAAACACCATATATTTT.

This chain links TRBV4-1 with TRBJ1-1, with a weak D call TRBD1 (6 bases). Trimming stripped 1 base from V and 2 bases from J, with 14 bases between. CDR1 MGHRA and CDR2 YSYEKL come from the germline V gene. This CDR3 region has 16 residues. The CDR3 DNA reads TGCGCCAGCAGCCAAGTAAGATCAGGGGTAAACACTGAAGCTTTCTTT. Its translation is CASSQVRSGVNTEAFF.

This chain links TRBV30 with TRBJ2-1; 10 bases are a match to TRBD2. Germline values: CDR1 GTSNPN, CDR2 SVGIG (reference sequence). Unmatched junction bases numbered 8, after V lost 4 bases and J lost 14 bases. The CDR3 runs to 12 residues. For the CDR3, the DNA is TGTGCCTGGAATCGAGCCGGGACTAGCGAGTTCTTC. Translation: CAWNRAGTSEFF.

The rearrangement uses TRBV14 and TRBJ2-2; 10 bases are shared with TRBD2. Trimming at V came to 3 bases and at J to 3 bases, leaving 7 bases not matched to a gene. The germline gives CDR1 SGHDN, CDR2 FVKESK. This CDR3 comprises 17 residues. The CDR3 protein is CASSQSLAGRYTGELFF. CDR3 DNA sequence: TGTGCCAGCAGCCAGTCACTAGCGGGACGGTACACCGGGGAGCTGTTTTTT.